Following are 27 T cell receptor beta chains from one sample sequenced in a study of glioma-infiltrating T cells. Amplification of TCR alpha and beta CDR3 regions from RNA used iRepertoire nested multiplex PCR. TCRdb fed the multiplex PCR reads into MiXCR, producing one record per CDR3 protein. The table has about 130,000 distinct CDR3 sequences, approximately 25% seen once. The sequencing input was glioma tissue, nonneoplastic brain tissue, or PBMCs (not recorded which). The origin of the receptors is a human donor with low-grade glioma or glioblastoma, undergoing nonglioma brain surgery, or in good health (not recorded which).

In its sample, this clonotype was seen many times. The rearrangement uses TRBV6-1 and TRBJ1-2, with TRBD1 as a possible D gene (6 bases). Trimming shortened V by 3 bases and J by 4 bases, and 9 bases separated the two germline ends. CDR1 MNHNS and CDR2 SASEGT come from the germline V gene. CDR3 length: 13 amino acids. CDR3 amino acids: CASSETGSYGYTF. The CDR3, as DNA: TGTGCCAGCAGTGAGACAGGATCCTATGGCTACACCTTC.

This clonotype showed up many times. The chain combines TRBV19 with TRBJ2-3; D is undetermined. Germline V gene data show CDR1 as LNHDA and CDR2 as SQIVND (reference sequence). The CDR3 consists of 12 residues. V gave up 5 bases and J gave up 2 bases, with 5 bases separating them. The CDR3 loop is CASSPNTDTQYF. CDR3 sequence (DNA): TGTGCCAGTAGTCCCAACACAGATACGCAGTATTTT. Full variable domain (rest looked up from reference TRBV19 and TRBJ2-3): DGGITQSPKYLFRKEGQNVTLSCEQNLNHDAMYWYRQDPGQGLRLIYYSQIVNDFQKGDIAEGYSVSREKKESFPLTVTSAQKNPTAFYLCASSPNTDTQYFGPGTRLTVL.

In this sample, this clonotype turned up many times. J is TRBJ2-3 and V is TRBV7-6, with no clear D. This CDR3 is 17 amino acids long. Trimming stripped 5 bases from V and 4 bases from J, with 22 bases between. Per the germline V gene, CDR1 is SGHVS and CDR2 is FNYEAQ. CDR3 sequence reads: CASSPQMFIPGADTQYF. Here the CDR3 DNA reads TGTGCCAGCAGCCCTCAAATGTTCATACCTGGAGCAGATACGCAGTATTTT.

This clonotype was observed at least ten times. The genes are TRBV27 and TRBJ2-5; 12 nucleotides match TRBD1. Looked up from germline, CDR1 is MNHEY and CDR2 is SMNVEV (reference sequence). The J segment lost 4 bases and the V segment lost 4 bases, leaving 4 bases of the junction unmatched. This CDR3 has 15 amino acids. The chain's CDR3 is CASSSGTGGRETQYF. The DNA for the CDR3 is TGTGCCAGCAGTTCCGGGACAGGGGGCAGAGAGACCCAGTACTTC.

This clonotype appeared a few times. A much more abundant neighbour one base away suggests this may be a read error. This chain links TRBV19 with TRBJ2-5; D is uncertain. CDR1 and CDR2 from the germline V gene are LNHDA and SQIVND (reference sequence). The CDR3 totals 14 residues. In nucleotides, the CDR3 is TGTTCCAGTAGCACCCCTCGAGCCCGAGAGACCCAGTACTTC. Its protein product is CSSSTPRARETQYF. The full variable domain, with the rest looked up from reference TRBV19 and TRBJ2-5, is DGGITQSPKYLFRKEGQNVTLSCEQNLNHDAMYWYRQDPGQGLRLIYYSQIVNDFQKGDIAEGYSVSREKKESFPLTVTSAQKNPTAFYLCSSSTPRARETQYFGPGTRLLVL.

Regarding this clonotype: A clone one base away is much larger, so this may be a read error. The V and J genes are TRBV6-1 and TRBJ2-7; D is undetermined. Germline V gives CDR1 MNHNS, CDR2 SASEGT. CDR3 length equals 11 residues. V was shortened by 7 bases and J by 5 bases, with 9 bases between the two germline ends. The CDR3 is CASTRFDEQYF. For the CDR3, the DNA is TGTGCCAGCACCAGGTTCGACGAGCAGTACTTC.

This clonotype was detected many times. The J gene is TRBJ1-2, the V gene TRBV4-3; no clear D. Germline-derived CDR1 and CDR2 are LGHNA and YSLEER. This CDR3 is 14 amino acids long. V shed 7 bases and J shed 2 bases, with 14 bases lying between them. CDR3 loop: CASTIIGRNYGYTF. CDR3 in DNA: TGCGCCAGCACCATTATAGGACGGAACTATGGCTACACCTTC.

This clonotype was detected ten times or more. The chain recombines TRBV10-3 with TRBJ2-3; 11 nucleotides agree with TRBD1. The CDR3 runs 15 residues. The V and J ends lost 4 bases and 4 bases, in that order; junction bases with no gene match: 4. The germline V gene encodes CDR1 ENHRY and CDR2 SYGVKD. The DNA of the CDR3 is TGTGCCATCAGTGTCGGGACAGGGGGGGCAGATACGCAGTATTTT. It encodes CAISVGTGGADTQYF.

This clonotype was counted between two and nine times. V and J are TRBV10-3 and TRBJ2-5; D may correspond to TRBD1 or TRBD2 (5 bases each). Trimming took off 5 bases at V and 1 base at J, with 14 bases between the two ends. CDR1 and CDR2 from the germline V gene are ENHRY and SYGVKD. The CDR3 loop spans 15 amino acids. CDR3 loop: CAISKGTDPQETQYF. The CDR3 region has the DNA TGTGCCATCAGTAAGGGGACCGACCCCCAAGAGACCCAGTACTTC.

This clonotype came up a few times. J is TRBJ2-7 and V is TRBV5-6, with 8 nucleotides matching TRBD2. The CDR3 length is 14 residues. The J segment lost 7 bases and the V segment lost 4 bases, leaving 10 bases of the junction unmatched. Germline CDR1 and CDR2: SGHDT and YYEEEE. CDR3 sequence: CASSTPGGPREQYF. In nucleotides, the CDR3 is TGTGCCAGCAGCACACCGGGAGGGCCGCGGGAGCAGTACTTC.

This clonotype was observed many times. The V call is TRBV5-1, the J call TRBJ2-1; tentatively, D is TRBD1 (5 bases). From germline, CDR1 is SGHRS and CDR2 YFSETQ. Trimming pared 3 bases from V and 4 bases from J, leaving 8 bases between. The length of the CDR3 is 13 residues. Here the CDR3 DNA reads TGCGCCAGCAGCTACAACAGGTACAATGAGCAGTTCTTC. Translating it yields CASSYNRYNEQFF.

The table lists this clonotype with a few counts. The chain has TRBV4-1 and TRBJ2-5; 8 bases are shared with TRBD1. The CDR3 runs to 16 residues. The J segment lost 2 bases and the V segment lost 0 bases, leaving 5 bases of the junction unmatched. CDR1 is MGHRA, CDR2 YSYEKL, per germline. Written as DNA, the CDR3 is TGCGCCAGCAGCCAAGATTACCGGGACAGGCAAGAGACCCAGTACTTC. Translated: CASSQDYRDRQETQYF.

The J gene is TRBJ2-1, the V gene TRBV12-3 or TRBV12-4; 8 positions agree with TRBD2. V dropped 6 bases and J dropped 0; count of bases not matched to a gene: 7. There are 16 residues in the CDR3. The CDR3 region is CASRRTSRSSYNEQFF. CDR3 coding DNA: TGTGCCAGCAGGCGGACTAGCAGGAGCTCCTACAATGAGCAGTTCTTC.

This clonotype was seen many times. The V and J genes are TRBV20-1 and TRBJ1-2; tentative D call: TRBD1 (5 bases). Germline V gene lookup returns CDR1 DFQATT and CDR2 SNEGSKA (reference sequence). The ends were cut back, 6 bases at V and 3 bases at J, with 14 bases in the middle. The CDR3 has 13 residues. The CDR3 is CSASDPGHYGYTF. For the CDR3, the DNA is TGCAGTGCCAGCGATCCGGGGCACTATGGCTACACCTTC.

This clonotype was observed a single time. It may be a read error: a sequence one base away is much more abundant. J is TRBJ2-5 and V is TRBV29-1; the D is unclear. Germline CDR1 reads SQVTM; CDR2 reads ANQGSEA. Trimming removed 3 bases at V and 4 bases at J, with 3 bases between. The CDR3 loop spans 10 amino acids. CDR3 DNA sequence: TGCAGCGTTGAGCCAGAGACCCAGTACTTC. It yields the protein CSVEPETQYF.

As regards this clonotype: The missing conserved phenylalanine or tryptophan at the end of this CDR3 makes a read error likely. V and J are TRBV4-1 and TRBJ1-1, with 8 bases lining up with TRBD1. Looked up from germline, CDR1 is MGHRA and CDR2 is YSYEKL. The CDR3 spans 14 residues. J gave up 7 bases and V 1 base, and 5 bases lay outside the gene matches. This chain's CDR3 is CASSQADRANEAFL. In nucleotides, the CDR3 is TGCGCCAGCAGCCAAGCGGACAGGGCGAATGAAGCTTTCCTT.

A word on this clonotype: One end of the junction does not line up with germline, which may come from a read error. The rearrangement links TRBV14 to TRBJ2-3; tentatively, D is TRBD1 or TRBD2 (5 bases each). The germline gives CDR1 SGHDN, CDR2 FVKESK. The CDR3 is 15 residues long. CDR3 sequence (DNA): TGTGCCAGGAGCTTTGAGACAGCTAGCAGAGATACGCAGTATTTT. Amino acids: CARSFETASRDTQYF.

The V call is TRBV12-3 or TRBV12-4, the J call TRBJ2-3, with 12 positions matching TRBD2. There are 14 residues in the CDR3. The J segment lost 6 bases and the V segment lost 5 bases, leaving 3 bases of the junction unmatched. Here the CDR3 DNA reads TGTGCCAGCAGTCGGACTAGCGGGGTTGATACGCAGTATTTT. Protein: CASSRTSGVDTQYF.

This clonotype was seen ten or more times. The V and J genes are TRBV7-2 and TRBJ2-1, with D maybe TRBD1 (6 bases). Per germline, CDR1 SGHTA and CDR2 FQGNSA. The CDR3 covers 14 residues. The ends were cut back, 3 bases at V and 9 bases at J, with 15 bases in the middle. CDR3 coding DNA: TGTGCCAGCAGCTTCCAAGGAAACAGGGTTGAGCAGTTCTTC. Its protein product is CASSFQGNRVEQFF.

Many counts were recorded for this clonotype. CDR3 sequence (DNA): TGTGCCAGCAACCGACAGGGGGTGATCGGGGCAGATACGCAGTATTTT. This encodes CASNRQGVIGADTQYF. The chain has TRBV6-1 and TRBJ2-3; 9 positions match TRBD1. The CDR3 sequence is 16 residues long. The germline V gene encodes CDR1 MNHNS and CDR2 SASEGT. V was clipped by 7 bases and J by 4 bases; unmatched bases: 12.

This clonotype was observed at least ten times. This chain uses TRBV6-2 or TRBV6-3 with TRBJ2-7, with D maybe TRBD1 (5 bases). CDR3 length equals 13 residues. From germline, CDR1 is MNHEY and CDR2 SVGEGT. The V and J ends lost 1 base and 5 bases respectively, with 9 bases between them. For the CDR3, the DNA is TGTGCCAGCAGTTACTGGGTCAGGGACGAGCAGTACTTC. Translated, it gives CASSYWVRDEQYF.

This clonotype was found many times. V is TRBV7-2 and J is TRBJ2-5; a possible D gene is TRBD2 (6 bases). CDR1 SGHTA and CDR2 FQGNSA come from the germline V gene. This CDR3 comprises 15 residues. V was pared by 6 bases and J by 2 bases, with 16 bases between. DNA for the CDR3: TGTGCCAGCAGTCTTAGCGGACTCTATCAAGAGACCCAGTACTTC. Amino acid sequence: CASSLSGLYQETQYF. Full variable domain (missing parts from reference TRBV7-2 and TRBJ2-5): GAGVSQSPSNKVTEKGKDVELRCDPISGHTALYWYRQSLGQGLEFLIYFQGNSAPDKSGLPSDRFSAERTGGSVSTLTIQRTQQEDSAVYLCASSLSGLYQETQYFGPGTRLLVL.

The chain combines TRBV19 with TRBJ2-7; D may correspond to TRBD1 or TRBD2 (5 bases each). The CDR3 is 13 amino acids. V lost 3 bases, J lost 5 bases, and 11 bases lay in between. CDR1 LNHDA and CDR2 SQIVND come from the germline V gene (reference sequence). CDR3 coding DNA: TGTGCCAGTAGTATTAACGGGGACCACGAGCAGTACTTC. Protein product: CASSINGDHEQYF.

This clonotype was detected ten times or more. In nucleotides, the CDR3 is TGCAGTGCTACCAGTTCTAGACTAGCGGGACGTTCCTACGAGCAGTACTTC. Translating gives CSATSSRLAGRSYEQYF. This rearrangement joins TRBV20-1 to TRBJ2-7; TRBD2 aligns across 11 bases. This CDR3 is 17 amino acids long. The germline gives CDR1 DFQATT, CDR2 SNEGSKA (reference sequence). J gave up 1 base and V 4 bases, and 12 bases lay outside the gene matches.

On this clonotype: This may be a read error, as it is one base from a much larger clone. The V and J genes are TRBV7-2 and TRBJ1-1; D gene unclear. The CDR3 covers 12 residues. CDR1 and CDR2 (germline): SGHTA, FQGNSA. The CDR3 here is CASSLGRTESFF. The CDR3, as DNA: TGTGCCAGCAGCCTTGGGAGGACTGAATCTTTCTTT.

The sample holds many counts of this clonotype. The chain links TRBV12-3 or TRBV12-4 to TRBJ2-3; maybe TRBD1 (5 bases). V was cut by 2 bases and J by 4 bases, with 13 bases left in between. The CDR3 is made up of 15 amino acids. In DNA form, the CDR3 reads TGTGCCAGCAGTTTAATCAGGGATCCGCCAGATACGCAGTATTTT. It yields the protein CASSLIRDPPDTQYF.

This clonotype was picked up a small number of times. The chain combines TRBV5-1 with TRBJ2-5, with TRBD2 identical over 8 bases. V lost 0 bases to trimming and J lost 0 bases; unmatched junction nucleotides: 4. CDR3 length: 16 amino acids. Germline CDR1 reads SGHRS; CDR2 reads YFSETQ. This chain's CDR3 is CASSLAGGEYQETQYF. The CDR3 DNA reads as TGCGCCAGCAGCTTGGCGGGAGGGGAGTACCAAGAGACCCAGTACTTC.